This TCR beta chain was identified during a study of blood T cell repertoires in COVID-19. Study-level background: COVID-19 samples collected from the United States, Italy and Spain covered acute and convalescent phases. In each case, the material was cDNA or gDNA derived from T cells, B-cell-depleted T cells, or PBMCs.

In the original processing: Quantification of nucleated cells was approximated via reference gene primer amplification. Assay used: immunoSEQ multiplex PCR; TCRdb lists only in-frame clones, some missing. The V and J calls and clone size come from that table; D and trimming were worked out from the DNA. The sample yields about 230,000 clones, around 80% seen once. The V gene's germline CDR1 is MNHNS and CDR2 SASEGT. The CDR3 loop spans 15 amino acids. Trimming removed 1 base from V and 2 bases from J, with 12 bases in between. Sequencing was carried out using peripheral blood. This TCR was sampled from a woman aged 80 or over with active or convalescent COVID-19. The rearrangement joins TRBV6-1 to TRBJ2-7; the D gene is possibly TRBD1 (5 bases). The CDR3 DNA reads as TGTGCCAGCAGTGAAGATTCAGGGTCTCCCTACGAGCAGTACTTC. Translating it yields CASSEDSGSPYEQYF.